One sample yielded the 16 T cell receptor beta chains listed below, sequenced in a study of blood T cells in healthy people across ages. A second PCR of about 7 to 11 cycles used a sample-barcoded 5' primer and a J-beta primer mix. Each CDR3 protein gets one entry after TCRdb re-called the 5' RACE reads with MiXCR. The data show 850,000 to 1,300,000 distinct CDR3 sequences, 40% to 55% seen once. The sample comprised blood. These receptor sequences come from a woman aged 60 to 75 in good health.

This chain links TRBV7-2 with TRBJ1-6; unclear D gene. CDR1 is SGHTA and CDR2 is FQGNSA in the germline V gene. The V and J ends lost 5 bases and 0 bases respectively, with 17 bases between them. The CDR3 loop spans 18 amino acids. The DNA for the CDR3 is TGTGCCAGCAGCACCACCGAGGGAATTAGCTCCTATAATTCACCCCTCCACTTT. This sequence encodes CASSTTEGISSYNSPLHF.

The table lists this clonotype with a few counts. The gene calls are TRBV4-1 and TRBJ2-7, with TRBD2 as a possible D gene (5 bases). The CDR3 is 13 residues long. Germline CDR1 MGHRA, CDR2 YSYEKL. V was trimmed by 3 bases and J by 7 bases, leaving 13 bases between them. In DNA, the CDR3 is TGCGCCAGCAGCCACCGGAACACGGGGGAGCAGTACTTC. Translating gives CASSHRNTGEQYF.

This chain connects TRBV20-1 to TRBJ2-1; TRBD2 matches at 10 bases. Looked up from germline, CDR1 is DFQATT and CDR2 is SNEGSKA (reference sequence). CDR3 size: 15 residues. Trimming removed 0 bases from V and 3 bases from J; junction bases left unmatched: 2. CDR3 protein: CSARDSGRIYNEQFF. The CDR3 DNA follows: TGCAGTGCTAGAGATAGCGGGAGGATCTACAATGAGCAGTTCTTC.

This chain links TRBV12-3 or TRBV12-4 with TRBJ1-5; D is uncertain. Trimming took off 2 bases at V and 11 bases at J, with 7 bases between the two ends. The CDR3 consists of 11 residues. CDR3 coding DNA: TGTGCCAGCAGTTTACGGGGAGCCCAGCATTTT. This codes for CASSLRGAQHF.

The gene calls are TRBV9 and TRBJ2-5, with TRBD2 identical over 9 bases. V shed 0 bases and J 4 bases; nucleotides not matched to a gene: 4. Germline lookup yields CDR1 SGDLS and CDR2 YYNGEE. The length of the CDR3 is 15 residues. The CDR3 sequence is CASSVDAGGRETQYF. DNA for the CDR3: TGTGCCAGCAGCGTAGACGCGGGAGGGCGAGAGACCCAGTACTTC.

This chain joins TRBV7-2 and TRBJ2-2; 11 positions agree with TRBD1. The CDR3 has 17 amino acids. Germline CDR1 reads SGHTA; CDR2 reads FQGNSA. Unmatched junction bases numbered 5, after V lost 3 bases and J lost 2 bases. In nucleotides, the CDR3 is TGTGCCAGCAGCTTGGGGACAGGGGGAGTCAACACCGGGGAGCTGTTTTTT. Its protein is CASSLGTGGVNTGELFF.

This clonotype was observed at least ten times. The rearrangement joins TRBV29-1 to TRBJ2-3; 7 nucleotides align to TRBD1. Trimming cost V 5 bases and J 4 bases; bases outside gene matches: 9. The CDR3 consists of 14 residues. CDR1 and CDR2 from the germline V gene are SQVTM and ANQGSEA. CDR3 in amino acids: CSVNDFDRADTQYF. The CDR3 DNA sequence: TGCAGCGTTAACGACTTTGACAGGGCAGATACGCAGTATTTT.

The chain employs TRBV12-3 or TRBV12-4 and TRBJ2-3; D not resolved. The CDR3 is 14 amino acids. Between the trimmed V and J ends, which lost 7 bases and 2 bases, there was a span of 13 bases. The CDR3 nucleotides are TGTGCCAGCACCCTGGCCCGGGCCACAGATACGCAGTATTTT. Protein sequence: CASTLARATDTQYF.

The gene calls are TRBV12-3 or TRBV12-4 and TRBJ2-1; D remains ambiguous. This CDR3 contains 14 residues. The V end lost 2 bases, the J end lost 2 bases, and 7 bases lay between the germline ends. The CDR3: CASSLSRTYNEQFF. The CDR3 nucleotides are TGTGCCAGCAGTTTATCACGAACCTACAATGAGCAGTTCTTC.

V gene TRBV3-1 combines with J gene TRBJ1-1; tentative D call: TRBD1 (5 bases). V shed 3 bases and J shed 5 bases, with 22 bases lying between them. The CDR3 loop spans 17 amino acids. Per the germline V gene, CDR1 is LGHDT and CDR2 is YNNKEL (reference sequence). CDR3 protein: CASSHLSGPTAGTEAFF. CDR3 bases: TGTGCCAGCAGCCACCTCTCGGGACCAACCGCGGGAACTGAAGCTTTCTTT.

Turning to this clonotype: A junction end diverges from the germline sequence, so it may reflect a read error. CDR3 loop: CATGRDLQGAGVDEQFF. In nucleotides, the CDR3 is TGTGCCACCGGCAGAGATCTCCAGGGGGCGGGTGTCGATGAGCAGTTCTTC. V is TRBV15 and J is TRBJ2-1; 8 bases line up with TRBD1. CDR1 and CDR2 (germline): LNHNV, YYDKDF (reference sequence). The CDR3 length is 17 residues.

This clonotype showed up just a few times. In DNA, the CDR3 is TGTGCCAGCAGTTTACAGGGGTTCCGTGAAAAACTGTTTTTT. Protein sequence: CASSLQGFREKLFF. The chain employs TRBV28 and TRBJ1-4, with D possibly matching TRBD1 (6 bases). CDR1 and CDR2 from the germline V gene are MDHEN and SYDVKM. The CDR3 runs to 14 residues. Trimming pared 2 bases from V and 7 bases from J, leaving 11 bases between.

CDR3 DNA: TGCAGTGCTAGACCCCAGGATGAGCAGTTCTTC. This encodes CSARPQDEQFF. V is TRBV20-1 and J is TRBJ2-1, with D unclear. V lost 2 bases and J 8 bases, leaving 7 bases between the germline ends. The CDR3 is 11 residues long. CDR1 and CDR2 (germline): DFQATT, SNEGSKA (reference sequence).

Concerning this clonotype: A much more abundant neighbour one base away suggests this may be a read error. The chain carries TRBV11-2 and TRBJ2-3; no clear D gene. Germline V gene lookup returns CDR1 SGHAT and CDR2 FQNNGV. The CDR3 has 12 amino acids. CDR3 DNA: TGTGCCAGCAGCTCTCAGCGAGATATGCAGTATTTT. Its translation: CASSSQRDMQYF.

This clonotype was seen only a few times. The genes are TRBV14 and TRBJ1-4; TRBD1 agrees at 10 bases. There are 14 residues in the CDR3. Germline lookup yields CDR1 SGHDN and CDR2 FVKESK. The V segment lost 4 bases and the J segment 10 bases; nucleotides outside the gene matches: 6. Here the CDR3 DNA reads TGTGCCAGCAGCCCGACAGGGGGCGAAGGAAAACTGTTTTTT. It yields the protein CASSPTGGEGKLFF.

This clonotype has only a few counts. V gene TRBV20-1 combines with J gene TRBJ2-5; D is undetermined. CDR1 and CDR2 from the germline V gene are DFQATT and SNEGSKA (reference sequence). The CDR3 totals 10 residues. V lost 1 base to trimming and J lost 6 bases, with 3 bases between them. This chain's CDR3 is CSARVQTQYF. Here the CDR3 DNA reads TGCAGTGCTAGAGTGCAGACCCAGTACTTC.